This T cell receptor (beta chain) was sequenced during a study of blood T cell repertoires in COVID-19. About the research overall: Sources were T cells, B-cell-depleted T cells, or PBMCs; the material itself was cDNA or gDNA.

About this clone itself: This sample includes further DNA sequences coding for the same CDR3.

Germline V CDR1 and CDR2: SGHRS, YFSETQ. The V and J ends lost 4 bases and 0 bases, in that order; junction bases with no gene match: 3. The CDR3 is 15 residues long. TCRdb keeps only in-frame clones here, not all; method: immunoSEQ multiplex PCR. The repertoire has about 90,000 clones, approximately 86% of them found once; the top ten carry around 1.3%. The V and J genes are TRBV5-1 and TRBJ2-1; TRBD2 matches at 8 bases. Source material: peripheral blood. The TCR originated in a man at least 80 years old with active or convalescent COVID-19. As DNA, the CDR3 is TGCGCCAGCAGCGCCAGCGGGAGCTCCTACAATGAGCAGTTCTTC. Protein product: CASSASGSSYNEQFF.